A selection of T cell receptor beta chains follows, all from one sample in a study of cytomegalovirus exposure and HLA in healthy donors. Using immunoSEQ multiplex PCR, the repertoire was profiled, and TCRdb retains in-frame clones only, with some absent. The sample comprises roughly 120,000 clones, 65% to 75% of which are singletons, and around 3.9% rests with the top ten. What was sequenced was PBMCs. These receptors originate from a woman aged 45-59 years in good health and CMV-seropositive. Each CDR3 is given with its conserved first and last residue. D genes are given only for firm matches. The size of a clone is reported for some rows only, either as once, few or many, or as a class for expanded clones.

len	d_gene	j_gene	abundance	v_gene	CDR3aa	CDR3nt
15	TRBD2	TRBJ2-4	.	TRBV7-3	CASSRGLAGQNIQYF	TGTGCCAGCAGCCGAGGACTAGCGGGGCAAAACATTCAGTACTTC
10	.	TRBJ2-5	.	TRBV20-1	CSAIQETQYF	TGCAGTGCAATACAAGAGACCCAGTACTTC
13	TRBD1	TRBJ2-2	.	TRBV7-2	CASSRQGGGELFF	TGTGCCAGCAGCCGACAGGGTGGCGGGGAGCTGTTTTTT
15	TRBD1	TRBJ1-2	.	TRBV6-1	CASSSPGQANYGYTF	TGTGCCAGCAGTTCACCGGGACAGGCGAACTATGGCTACACCTTC
13	TRBD2	TRBJ2-5	.	TRBV5-1	CASSRTREETQYF	TGCGCCAGCAGCCGGACTAGGGAAGAGACCCAGTACTTC
16	TRBD1	TRBJ1-5	.	TRBV5-5	CASSLDPGTGGQPQHF	TGTGCCAGCAGCTTGGACCCCGGGACAGGGGGACAGCCCCAGCATTTT
13	.	TRBJ1-2	.	TRBV7-2	CASSNRENYGYTF	TGTGCCAGCAGCAACAGGGAAAACTATGGCTACACCTTC
13	.	TRBJ2-7	.	TRBV5-1	CASADVVRDEQYF	TGCGCCAGCGCCGATGTGGTCAGGGACGAGCAGTACTTC
14	.	TRBJ1-2	.	TRBV5-1	CASSLMREGYGYTF	TGCGCCAGCAGCTTAATGCGGGAGGGCTATGGCTACACCTTC
13	TRBD2	TRBJ2-7	.	TRBV29-1	CSVGVGSGGEQYF	TGCAGCGTGGGGGTAGGTAGCGGGGGAGAGCAGTACTTC
15	TRBD1	TRBJ2-7	.	TRBV5-1	CASSLGTGPAYEQYF	TGCGCCAGCAGCTTGGGGACAGGCCCGGCCTACGAGCAGTACTTC
18	TRBD1	TRBJ1-2	.	TRBV7-2	CASSLWLTGGDRSQGYTF	TGTGCCAGCAGCTTATGGCTTACAGGGGGTGACCGGAGCCAGGGCTACACCTTC
17	.	TRBJ1-5	.	TRBV25-1	CASPSVREGVRNQPQHF	TGTGCCAGCCCATCGGTGAGGGAGGGGGTCAGGAATCAGCCCCAGCATTTT
14	.	TRBJ2-7	.	TRBV18	CASSPRDTHYEQYF	TGTGCCAGCTCGCCCCGGGACACTCACTACGAGCAGTACTTC
15	TRBD1	TRBJ1-6	.	TRBV7-9	CASSTDRDLISPLHF	TGTGCCAGCAGCACGGACAGGGATCTTATTTCACCCCTCCACTTT
16	.	TRBJ1-4	.	TRBV19	CASSIGNPPVNEKLFF	TGTGCCAGTAGTATCGGGAATCCGCCGGTTAATGAAAAACTGTTTTTT
14	TRBD1	TRBJ2-2	.	TRBV15	CATSTTGDRGELFF	TGTGCCACCAGCACCACAGGGGATCGCGGGGAGCTGTTTTTT
16	TRBD1	TRBJ2-1	.	TRBV9	CASSTSAGTGVNEQFF	TGTGCCAGCAGCACTTCAGCGGGGACAGGGGTCAATGAGCAGTTCTTC
14	.	TRBJ1-5	few	TRBV27	CASTSGVGNQPQHF	TGTGCCAGCACCTCAGGGGTGGGCAATCAGCCCCAGCATTTT
14	TRBD1	TRBJ2-1	.	TRBV2	CASPGTGSRNEQFF	TGTGCCAGCCCCGGGACAGGGAGTCGCAATGAGCAGTTCTTC
16	.	TRBJ2-3	.	TRBV29-1	CSGGEGLMTIGDTQYF	TGCAGCGGGGGGGAAGGACTAATGACGATTGGAGATACGCAGTATTTT
14	TRBD1	TRBJ2-3	.	TRBV11-2	CASIGQGGTDTQYF	TGTGCCAGCATCGGACAGGGGGGCACAGATACGCAGTATTTT
13	.	TRBJ2-5	few	TRBV11-2	CASSFWGEETQYF	TGTGCCAGCAGCTTTTGGGGGGAGGAGACCCAGTACTTC
16	TRBD2	TRBJ2-2	.	TRBV10-3	CAISESTGGNTGELFF	TGTGCCATCAGTGAGTCGACGGGGGGGAACACCGGGGAGCTGTTTTTT
16	.	TRBJ2-3	.	TRBV27	CASSFWRGELGDTQYF	TGTGCCAGCAGTTTCTGGCGGGGAGAGCTTGGAGATACGCAGTATTTT
13	.	TRBJ1-4	.	TRBV6-6	CASSWDIREKLFF	TGTGCCAGCAGTTGGGACATCCGCGAAAAACTGTTTTTT
13	.	TRBJ1-1	.	TRBV27	CASSSQGWTEAFF	TGTGCCAGCAGTTCACAGGGTTGGACTGAAGCTTTCTTT
14	.	TRBJ2-7	.	TRBV7-6	CASSRDGGMYEQYF	TGTGCCAGCAGCCGGGATGGCGGCATGTACGAGCAGTACTTC
15	TRBD1	TRBJ2-3	.	TRBV7-9	CASSPDRAGTDTQYF	TGTGCCAGCAGCCCGGACAGGGCTGGCACAGATACGCAGTATTTT
13	.	TRBJ2-2	.	TRBV6-5	CAHIGLNTGELFF	TGTGCCCACATAGGACTTAACACCGGGGAGCTGTTTTTT
15	TRBD2	TRBJ2-7	.	TRBV4-3	CASSRSGGGSYEQYF	TGCGCCAGCAGCCGGAGCGGGGGGGGCTCCTACGAGCAGTACTTC
14	TRBD1	TRBJ1-2	.	TRBV7-9	CASSLLGTGDGYTF	TGTGCCAGCAGCTTGTTGGGGACAGGGGATGGCTACACCTTC
16	TRBD1	TRBJ1-5	.	TRBV6-1	CAISERRGPSNQPQHF	TGTGCCATCAGTGAGCGAAGGGGGCCCAGCAATCAGCCCCAGCATTTT
11	.	TRBJ1-1	.	TRBV20-1	CSATFSSRAFF	TGCAGTGCTACGTTCTCATCGAGGGCTTTCTTT
14	.	TRBJ1-6	few	TRBV5-4	CASSLGRGDSPLHF	TGTGCCAGCAGCTTAGGCAGGGGAGATTCACCCCTCCACTTT
15	TRBD2	TRBJ2-1	.	TRBV15	CATSRAGGSRNEQFF	TGTGCCACCAGCAGGGCGGGGGGTTCCCGCAATGAGCAGTTCTTC
14	.	TRBJ2-7	.	TRBV6-1	CASSDLTGSYEQYF	TGTGCCAGCAGTGACCTTACAGGTTCCTACGAGCAGTACTTC
12	TRBD2	TRBJ2-1	.	TRBV7-9	CSGGYSYNEQFF	TGTTCCGGGGGGTATTCCTACAATGAGCAGTTCTTC
14	TRBD2	TRBJ2-1	.	TRBV5-1	CASSWTSTYNEQFF	TGCGCCAGCAGCTGGACTAGCACCTACAATGAGCAGTTCTTC
14	TRBD2	TRBJ2-7	once	TRBV12-5	CASGKLAETYEQYF	TGTGCTAGTGGAAAACTAGCGGAGACCTACGAGCAGTACTTC
15	TRBD1	TRBJ2-1	once	TRBV9	CASSVQGVSYNEQFF	TGTGCCAGCAGCGTACAGGGGGTCTCCTACAATGAGCAGTTCTTC